These T cell receptor beta chains were read from a single sample in a study of cytomegalovirus exposure and HLA in healthy donors. Repertoires were generated with immunoSEQ multiplex PCR, while TCRdb's copy carries only in-frame clones and drops some. This sample has around 120,000 clones, with around nine tenths found just once. Material: PBMCs. All receptors come from a man younger than 35 in good health and CMV-seropositive. The CDR3 runs from the conserved cysteine through the conserved F or W. A D gene is named only where the DNA matches it firmly. Size tells how often a clone was seen (once, few, many) or the class of an expanded clone, and some rows leave it out.

once	TRBV12-5	TRBJ2-7	TRBD2	CASGLPSGGAHEQYF	TGTGCTAGTGGCCTACCTAGCGGGGGGGCGCATGAGCAGTACTTC
NA	TRBV18	TRBJ2-1	TRBD2	CASSSGTPKGNEQFF	TGTGCCAGCTCTAGCGGGACCCCGAAGGGGAATGAGCAGTTCTTC
few	TRBV7-9	TRBJ1-2	TRBD1	CASSLGQGAAYGYTF	TGTGCCAGCAGCTTAGGACAGGGGGCGGCCTATGGCTACACCTTC
NA	TRBV6-1	TRBJ2-3	TRBD1	CASTPGTGQVDTQYF	TGTGCCAGCACCCCAGGGACAGGACAAGTAGATACGCAGTATTTT
NA	TRBV7-9	TRBJ2-1	TRBD2	CASSRELAGLFQFF	TGTGCCAGCAGCCGCGAACTAGCGGGTTTGTTCCAGTTCTTC
NA	TRBV11-3	TRBJ2-1	TRBD2	CASSSITSGVYNEQFF	TGTGCCAGCAGCTCAATAACTAGCGGGGTATACAATGAGCAGTTCTTC
NA	TRBV27	TRBJ1-2	TRBD1	CASSLTPRQGWGGYTF	TGTGCCAGCAGTTTAACCCCTCGACAGGGTTGGGGTGGCTACACCTTC
once	TRBV5-4	TRBJ2-7	TRBD1	CASSLGGQGAGEQYF	TGTGCCAGCAGCTTGGGGGGACAGGGGGCAGGCGAGCAGTACTTC
NA	TRBV10-3	TRBJ1-6	NA	CAISIADSYNSPLHF	TGTGCCATCAGTATCGCGGACAGCTATAATTCACCCCTCCACTTT
NA	TRBV9	TRBJ2-7	NA	CASSVADSSYEQYF	TGTGCCAGCAGCGTAGCTGACAGCTCCTACGAGCAGTACTTC
NA	TRBV7-8	TRBJ2-1	NA	CASSLLGPSYNEQFF	TGTGCCAGCAGCCTACTAGGTCCCTCCTACAATGAGCAGTTCTTC
NA	TRBV6-5	TRBJ2-2	NA	CASTPVGGNTGELFF	TGTGCCAGCACCCCTGTCGGGGGAAACACCGGGGAGCTGTTTTTT
NA	TRBV5-6	TRBJ1-2	TRBD1	CASSLERGRGYTF	TGTGCCAGCAGCTTGGAAAGGGGGCGTGGCTACACCTTC
NA	TRBV27	TRBJ2-2	NA	CASGPSGLPGELFF	TGTGCCAGCGGTCCCTCGGGACTCCCCGGGGAGCTGTTTTTT
NA	TRBV7-9	TRBJ2-3	TRBD2	CASSLVQLAGGTDTQYF	TGTGCCAGCAGCTTAGTCCAACTAGCGGGGGGCACAGATACGCAGTATTTT
NA	TRBV7-2	TRBJ1-4	NA	CASKGGRTNEKLFF	TGTGCCAGCAAGGGAGGGAGGACTAATGAAAAACTGTTTTTT
NA	TRBV2	TRBJ2-3	NA	CASSWQVSTDTQYF	TGTGCCAGCAGTTGGCAGGTCAGCACAGATACGCAGTATTTT